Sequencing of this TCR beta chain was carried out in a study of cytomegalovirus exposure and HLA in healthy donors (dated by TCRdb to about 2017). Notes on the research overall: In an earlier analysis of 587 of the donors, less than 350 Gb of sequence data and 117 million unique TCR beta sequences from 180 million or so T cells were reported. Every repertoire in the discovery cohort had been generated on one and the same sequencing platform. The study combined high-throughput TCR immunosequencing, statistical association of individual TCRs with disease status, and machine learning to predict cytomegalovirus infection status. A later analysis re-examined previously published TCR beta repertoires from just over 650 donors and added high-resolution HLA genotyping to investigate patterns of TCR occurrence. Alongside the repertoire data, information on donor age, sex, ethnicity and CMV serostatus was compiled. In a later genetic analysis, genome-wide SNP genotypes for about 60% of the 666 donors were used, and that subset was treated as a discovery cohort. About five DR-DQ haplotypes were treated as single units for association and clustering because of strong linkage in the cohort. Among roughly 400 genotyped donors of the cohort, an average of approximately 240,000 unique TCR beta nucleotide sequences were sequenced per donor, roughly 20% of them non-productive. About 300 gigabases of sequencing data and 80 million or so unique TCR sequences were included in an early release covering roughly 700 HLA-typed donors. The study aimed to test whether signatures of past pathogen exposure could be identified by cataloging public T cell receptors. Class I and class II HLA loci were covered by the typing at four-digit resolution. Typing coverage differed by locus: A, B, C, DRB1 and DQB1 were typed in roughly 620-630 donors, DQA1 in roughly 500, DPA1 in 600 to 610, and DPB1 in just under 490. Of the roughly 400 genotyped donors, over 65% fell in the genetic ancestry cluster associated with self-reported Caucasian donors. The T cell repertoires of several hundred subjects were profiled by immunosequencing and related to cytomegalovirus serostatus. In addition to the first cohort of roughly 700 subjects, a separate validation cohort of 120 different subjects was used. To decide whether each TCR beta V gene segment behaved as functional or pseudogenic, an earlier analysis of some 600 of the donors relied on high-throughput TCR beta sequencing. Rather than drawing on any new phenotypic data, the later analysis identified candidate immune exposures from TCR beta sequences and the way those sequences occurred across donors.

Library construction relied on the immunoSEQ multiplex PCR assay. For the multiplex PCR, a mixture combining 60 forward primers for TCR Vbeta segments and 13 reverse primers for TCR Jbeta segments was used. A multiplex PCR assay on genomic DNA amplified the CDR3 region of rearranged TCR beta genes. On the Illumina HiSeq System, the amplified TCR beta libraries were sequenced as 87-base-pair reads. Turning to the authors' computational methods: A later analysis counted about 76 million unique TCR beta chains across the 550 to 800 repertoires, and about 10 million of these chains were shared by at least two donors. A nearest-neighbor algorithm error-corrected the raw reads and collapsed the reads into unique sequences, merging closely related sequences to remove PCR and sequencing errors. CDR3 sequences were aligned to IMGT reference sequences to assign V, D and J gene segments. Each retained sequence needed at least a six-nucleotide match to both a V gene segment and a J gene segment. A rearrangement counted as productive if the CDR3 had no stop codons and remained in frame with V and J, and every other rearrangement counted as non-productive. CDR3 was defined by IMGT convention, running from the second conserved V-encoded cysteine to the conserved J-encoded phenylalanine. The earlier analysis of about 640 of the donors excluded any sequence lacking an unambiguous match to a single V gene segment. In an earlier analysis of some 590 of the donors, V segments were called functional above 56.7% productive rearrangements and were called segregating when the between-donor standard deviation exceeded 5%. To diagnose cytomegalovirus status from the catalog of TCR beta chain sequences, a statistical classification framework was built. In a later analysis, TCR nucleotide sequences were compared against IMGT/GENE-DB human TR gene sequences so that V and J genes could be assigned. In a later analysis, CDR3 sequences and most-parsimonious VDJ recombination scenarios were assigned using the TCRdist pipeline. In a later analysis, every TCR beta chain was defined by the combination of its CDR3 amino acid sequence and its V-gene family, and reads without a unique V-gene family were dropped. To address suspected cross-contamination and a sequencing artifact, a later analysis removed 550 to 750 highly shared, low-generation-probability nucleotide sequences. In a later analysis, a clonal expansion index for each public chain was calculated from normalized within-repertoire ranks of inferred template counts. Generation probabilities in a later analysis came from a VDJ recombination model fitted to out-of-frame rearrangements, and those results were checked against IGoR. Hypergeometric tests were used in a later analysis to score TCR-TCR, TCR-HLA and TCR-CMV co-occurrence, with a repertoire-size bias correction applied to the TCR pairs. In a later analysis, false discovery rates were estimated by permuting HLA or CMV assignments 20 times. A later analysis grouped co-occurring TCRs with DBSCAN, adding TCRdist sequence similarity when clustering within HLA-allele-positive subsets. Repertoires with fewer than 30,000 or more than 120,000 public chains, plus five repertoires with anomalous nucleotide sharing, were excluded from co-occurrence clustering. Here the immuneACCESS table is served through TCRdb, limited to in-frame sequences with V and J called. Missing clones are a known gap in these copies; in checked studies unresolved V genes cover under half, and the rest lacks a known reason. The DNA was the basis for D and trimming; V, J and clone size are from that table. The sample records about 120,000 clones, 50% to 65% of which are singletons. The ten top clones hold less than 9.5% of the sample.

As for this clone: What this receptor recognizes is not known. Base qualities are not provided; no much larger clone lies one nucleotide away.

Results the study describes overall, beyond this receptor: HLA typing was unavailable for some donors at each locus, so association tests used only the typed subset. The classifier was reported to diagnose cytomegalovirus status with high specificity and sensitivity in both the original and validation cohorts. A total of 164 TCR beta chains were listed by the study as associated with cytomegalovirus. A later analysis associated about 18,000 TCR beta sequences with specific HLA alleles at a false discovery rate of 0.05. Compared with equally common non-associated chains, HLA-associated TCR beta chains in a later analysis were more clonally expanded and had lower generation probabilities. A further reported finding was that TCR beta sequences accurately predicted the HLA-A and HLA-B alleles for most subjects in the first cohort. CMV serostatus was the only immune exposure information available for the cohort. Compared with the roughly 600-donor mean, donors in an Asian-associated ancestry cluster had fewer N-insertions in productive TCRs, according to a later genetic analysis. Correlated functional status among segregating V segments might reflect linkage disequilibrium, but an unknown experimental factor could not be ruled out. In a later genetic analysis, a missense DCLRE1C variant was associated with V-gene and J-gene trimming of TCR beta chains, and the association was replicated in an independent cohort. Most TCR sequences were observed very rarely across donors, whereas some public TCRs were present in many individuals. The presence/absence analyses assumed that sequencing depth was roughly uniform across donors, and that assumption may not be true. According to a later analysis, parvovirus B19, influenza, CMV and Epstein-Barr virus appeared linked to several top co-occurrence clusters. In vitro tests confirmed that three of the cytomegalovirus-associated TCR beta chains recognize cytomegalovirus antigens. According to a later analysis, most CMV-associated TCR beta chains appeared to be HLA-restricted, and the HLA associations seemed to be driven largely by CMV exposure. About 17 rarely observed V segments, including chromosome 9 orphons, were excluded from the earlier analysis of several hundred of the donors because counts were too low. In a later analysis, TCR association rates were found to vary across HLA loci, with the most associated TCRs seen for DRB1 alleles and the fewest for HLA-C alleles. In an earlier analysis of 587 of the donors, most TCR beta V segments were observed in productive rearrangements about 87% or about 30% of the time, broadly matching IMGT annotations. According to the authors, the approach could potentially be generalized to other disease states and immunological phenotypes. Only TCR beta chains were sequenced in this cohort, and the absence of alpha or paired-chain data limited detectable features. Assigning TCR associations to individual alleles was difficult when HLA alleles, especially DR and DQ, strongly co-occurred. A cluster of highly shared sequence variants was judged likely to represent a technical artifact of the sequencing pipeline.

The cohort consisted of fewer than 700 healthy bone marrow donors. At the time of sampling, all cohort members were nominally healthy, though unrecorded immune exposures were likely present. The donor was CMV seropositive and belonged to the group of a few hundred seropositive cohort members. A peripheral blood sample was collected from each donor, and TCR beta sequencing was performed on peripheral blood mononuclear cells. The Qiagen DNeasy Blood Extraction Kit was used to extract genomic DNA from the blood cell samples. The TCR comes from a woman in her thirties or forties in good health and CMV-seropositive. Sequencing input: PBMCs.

The CDR3 protein is CSVEGGTRSEQYF. The DNA reads TGCAGCGTTGAAGGAGGAACGAGGAGCGAGCAGTACTTC. The chain joins TRBV29-1 to TRBJ2-5; a confident D gene designation cannot be given. The better agreement between TRBJ2-7 and the DNA end casts doubt on the J call. The CDR3 holds 13 amino acids from the cysteine to the phenylalanine. Solely the CDR3 DNA is kept, with 39 bases framed from the first base. Via the germline V gene, CDR1 is SQVTM and CDR2 ANQGSEA.